This is a list of T cell receptor beta chains from one sample in a study of memory CD4+ T cells and cytomegalovirus serostatus. TCRdb's table, derived via immunoSEQ multiplex PCR, lists solely in-frame clones and lacks some. The data hold roughly 64,000 clones, with 60% to 80% observed a single time. Sequencing was carried out using memory CD4+ T cells from blood. The receptors derive from an adult in good health and CMV-seronegative. CDR3s include the opening cysteine and the closing phenylalanine or tryptophan. Each record gives: CDR3 length, D gene, clone size, V gene, J gene, CDR3 DNA, CDR3 protein. D genes are given only for firm matches. Expanded clones get a size class; other rows say once, few or many, or leave the size out.

>14|.|.|TRBV6-5|TRBJ2-7
TGTGCCAGCAGTTTAGGGATACTATCCTACGAGCAGTACTTC
CASSLGILSYEQYF
>13|.|.|TRBV11-1|TRBJ2-7
TGTGCCAGCTCGCGGGCAGGGTCCTACGAGCAGTACTTC
CASSRAGSYEQYF
>14|TRBD1|.|TRBV2|TRBJ1-2
TGTGCCAGCAAAGAGCAGGGGGCCGACTATGGCTACACCTTC
CASKEQGADYGYTF
>15|.|.|TRBV7-2|TRBJ1-1
TGTGCCAGCAGCCCCCCCCCGGCCCAAATGACTGAAGCTTTCTTT
CASSPPPAQMTEAFF
>14|TRBD1|.|TRBV18|TRBJ2-7
TGTGCCAGCTCATCCCGACAGGGAACGTTAGAGCAGTACTTC
CASSSRQGTLEQYF
>14|.|.|TRBV5-4|TRBJ2-7
TGTGCCAGCAGCCCTGGGGGGAATAGAGGGGAGCAGTACTTC
CASSPGGNRGEQYF
>15|TRBD2|few|TRBV28|TRBJ2-1
TGTGCCAGCAGTCCCAGCGGGAGGGCCTACAATGAGCAGTTCTTC
CASSPSGRAYNEQFF
>13|.|.|TRBV5-1|TRBJ1-1
TGCGCCAGCAGCTTTACGGGGAACACTGAAGCTTTCTTT
CASSFTGNTEAFF
>14|TRBD1|.|TRBV30|TRBJ1-3
TGTGCCTGGAGTGTAGCAGGGGGAAGAAACACCATATATTTT
CAWSVAGGRNTIYF
>17|TRBD2|.|TRBV7-3|TRBJ2-1
TGTGCCAGCAGCTTATTGTCCGGGAGGGGCTCCTACAATGAGCAGTTCTTC
CASSLLSGRGSYNEQFF
>16|.|.|TRBV9|TRBJ2-7
TGTGCCAGCAGCGTAGCACAGTCGAGCCAAACCTACGAGCAGTACTTC
CASSVAQSSQTYEQYF
>15|.|.|TRBV19|TRBJ1-2
TGTGCCAGTAGTCTGCCCGGCAGGGCTAACTATGGCTACACCTTC
CASSLPGRANYGYTF
>14|.|.|TRBV19|TRBJ2-7
TGTGCCAGTAGTCTACGACAGGATGCCTACGAGCAGTACTTC
CASSLRQDAYEQYF
>12|TRBD1|.|TRBV10-3|TRBJ1-6
TGTGCCTTCACACAGGGGGATTCACCCCTCCACTTT
CAFTQGDSPLHF
>15|TRBD2|.|TRBV4-3|TRBJ2-1
TGCGCCAGCAGCCCGTTAGCGGGAGTTGAGCATGAGCAGTTCTTC
CASSPLAGVEHEQFF
>15|TRBD1|.|TRBV10-3|TRBJ2-7
TGTGCCATCAGTGAGCGGGGGACAGGGGGCGACGAGCAGTACTTC
CAISERGTGGDEQYF
>16|.|few|TRBV30|TRBJ1-2
TGTGCCTGGAGACAGACCGCGGGGAAGGGAATCTATGGCTACACCTTC
CAWRQTAGKGIYGYTF
>15|TRBD1|once|TRBV6-5|TRBJ1-3
TGTGCCAGCAGTTACTCGTCGGACAGGGGGGACACCATATATTTT
CASSYSSDRGDTIYF
>15|TRBD1|once|TRBV29-1|TRBJ2-7
TGCAGCGTTGAATCGGGACAGGACTTCTCCTACGAGCAGTACTTC
CSVESGQDFSYEQYF
>14|TRBD1|.|TRBV5-1|TRBJ2-4
TGCGCCAGCAGCTTGGCAGGGGGCTCAAACATTCAGTACTTC
CASSLAGGSNIQYF
>15|TRBD1|.|TRBV7-9|TRBJ2-7
TGTGCCAGCAGCGCGCCGGGACAGGGGACCTCCGAGCAGTACTTC
CASSAPGQGTSEQYF
>13|.|.|TRBV27|TRBJ1-5
TGTGCCAGCAGTTCCCGGGAAAATCAGCCCCAGCATTTT
CASSSRENQPQHF
>13|.|.|TRBV6-5|TRBJ2-1
TGTGCCAGCAGTTACTCGGTGGTCGGGGAGCAGTTCTTC
CASSYSVVGEQFF
>15|.|.|TRBV5-1|TRBJ2-5
TGCGCCAGCAGCTTGTCCCAGTTAGGGTCGGAGACCCAGTACTTC
CASSLSQLGSETQYF
>13|.|.|TRBV30|TRBJ2-7
TGTGCCTGCTCGCTGCCAGGGGGGTACGAGCAGTACTTC
CACSLPGGYEQYF
>19|TRBD1|.|TRBV5-4|TRBJ2-2
TGTGCCAGCAGCTCCGTTAGACCAGGGGGCACCGAGAACACCGGGGAGCTGTTTTTT
CASSSVRPGGTENTGELFF
>15|.|.|TRBV29-1|TRBJ2-2
TGCAGCGTAAGGGGGCCAGGGAGGAGGTCCGGGGAGCTGTTTTTT
CSVRGPGRRSGELFF
>16|.|once|TRBV4-3|TRBJ1-2
TGCGCCAGCAGCCAAGATAATGTCAGGACGAACTATGGCTACACCTTC
CASSQDNVRTNYGYTF
>14|.|.|TRBV5-5|TRBJ2-7
TGTGCCAGCAGCTTGGTGAAGGTTCTGGATGAGCAGTACTTC
CASSLVKVLDEQYF
>14|TRBD1|.|TRBV6-1|TRBJ1-2
TGTGCCAGCAGATACAGGGGAGGGAACTATGGCTACACCTTC
CASRYRGGNYGYTF